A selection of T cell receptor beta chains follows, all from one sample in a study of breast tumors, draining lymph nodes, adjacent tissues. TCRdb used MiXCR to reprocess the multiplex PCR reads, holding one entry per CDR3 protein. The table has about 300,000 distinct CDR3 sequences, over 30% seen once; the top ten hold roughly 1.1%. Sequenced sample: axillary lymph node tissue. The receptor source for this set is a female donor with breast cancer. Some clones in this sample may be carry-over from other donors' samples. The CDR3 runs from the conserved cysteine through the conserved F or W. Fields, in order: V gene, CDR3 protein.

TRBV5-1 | CASSLGLSGGLQYF
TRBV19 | CASSIAGQTNEKQFF
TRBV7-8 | CASSLFGRASDTQYF
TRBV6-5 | CASSYRPGQGAYEQYF
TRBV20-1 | CSASPAGGSYGYTF
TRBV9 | CASSVGLAGSYVLTF
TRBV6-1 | CASRPYRSSLFF
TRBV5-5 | CASSLSGQLKEETQYF
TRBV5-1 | CASSLWTKYEQYF
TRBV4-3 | CASSQDSGGIGYEQYF